Sequencing of this T cell receptor (beta chain) was carried out in a study of shared clonotypes between healthy human individuals. Broader study findings: Only blood samples were collected, and tissue repertoires likely differ.

For every subset, genomic DNA was evenly distributed across several immunoSEQ plates. Clones were read by immunoSEQ multiplex PCR, and TCRdb kept only the in-frame ones, dropping some. Of approximately 1.9 million clones detected, about 93% appear once; the ten largest clones hold around 1.7%. It was CD45RO-negative cells, positively selected for CCR7, that made up naive CD8 cells, with terminally differentiated effector memory CD45RA+ cells excluded. To note about this clone: Its antigen is unknown. Other DNA sequences of this sample code for an identical CDR3.

Germline CDR1 is MNHEY and CDR2 is SMNVEV (reference sequence). Trimming took 5 bases from V and 1 from J; bases not matched to a gene: 4. This CDR3 contains 15 residues. This TCR derives from a man between 18 and 29 years old in good health. Some clones in this sample may be carry-over from other donors' samples. This chain joins TRBV27 and TRBJ2-3; TRBD2 aligns across 9 bases. The sequenced material came from naive CD8+ T cells from PBMCs. The CDR3 nucleotides are TGTGCCAGCAGTCCATTAGCGGGGGGCACAGATACGCAGTATTTT. Its translation: CASSPLAGGTDTQYF.